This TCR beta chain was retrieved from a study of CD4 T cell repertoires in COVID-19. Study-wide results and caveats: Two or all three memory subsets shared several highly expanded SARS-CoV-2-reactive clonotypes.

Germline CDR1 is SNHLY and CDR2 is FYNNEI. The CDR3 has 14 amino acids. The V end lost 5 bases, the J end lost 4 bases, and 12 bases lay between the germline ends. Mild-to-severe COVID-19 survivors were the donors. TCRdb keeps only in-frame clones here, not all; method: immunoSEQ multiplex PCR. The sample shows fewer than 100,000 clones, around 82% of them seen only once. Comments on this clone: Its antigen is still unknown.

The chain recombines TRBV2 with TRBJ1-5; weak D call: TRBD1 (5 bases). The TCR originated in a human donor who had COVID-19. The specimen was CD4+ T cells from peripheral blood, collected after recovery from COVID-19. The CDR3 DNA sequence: TGTGCCAGCAGTCCCGACAGCTGGAATCAGCCCCAGCATTTT. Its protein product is CASSPDSWNQPQHF.